These 2 T cell receptor beta chains originate from one sample sequenced in a study of beta chain features in type 1 diabetes. The isolated RNA, all of it, was reverse transcribed, so expressed TCRB transcripts were what got sequenced. The method was immunoSEQ multiplex PCR; TCRdb's version includes in-frame clones alone and lacks a portion of them. This repertoire shows 200,000 to 250,000 clones, 9.6% found once; its top ten account for around 0.031%. The source material was naive CD4+ T cells from blood. These receptors all come from a woman between 18 and 30 years old in good health.

V usage is TRBV27 and J usage is TRBJ2-3; 7 bases fit TRBD1. Germline loops: CDR1 MNHEY, CDR2 SMNVEV (reference sequence). This CDR3 has 13 amino acids. J was trimmed by 6 bases and V by 6 bases; bases with no gene match: 6. CDR3 protein: CASRPDRADTQYF. The CDR3 DNA reads TGTGCCAGCAGACCCGACAGGGCGGATACGCAGTATTTT.

This clone was found once. The rearrangement joins TRBV2 to TRBJ2-2; 11 positions match TRBD2. Germline assignment: CDR1 SNHLY and CDR2 FYNNEI. The J segment lost 6 bases and the V segment lost 8 bases, leaving 5 bases of the junction unmatched. CDR3 length equals 14 residues. CDR3 in DNA: TGTGCCAGCGGTAGCGGGAGGGGCGCCGGGGAGCTGTTTTTT. Translated, it gives CASGSGRGAGELFF.